This TCR beta chain was sequenced for a study of vaccination effects on CD4 cells after COVID-19. On this clone: Its antigen is currently unknown.

Antigen-specific CD4+ T cells were expanded (with viral peptide pools) by the ViraFEST assay ahead of sequencing. The authors isolated CD4+ T cells after roughly eleven days of culture. This person's SARS-CoV-2 infection, confirmed by PCR, occurred between March and December 2020. Every well got 1.5 million to 2.5 million PBMC, which were grown with around 10 IU/ml IL-2 and around 10 ug/ml peptides. Assay used: immunoSEQ multiplex PCR; TCRdb lists only in-frame clones, some missing. Here the sample spans approximately 19,000 clones, less than 85% being singletons. The CDR3 covers 13 residues. CDR1 is MDHEN, CDR2 SYDVKM, per germline. V lost 6 bases and J lost 2; bases outside the gene matches: 1.

This rearrangement joins TRBV28 to TRBJ1-5; TRBD1 agrees at 7 bases. The specimen was CD4+ T cells from PBMCs cultured with a peptide pool, collected before COVID-19 vaccination. The clonotype comes from a human donor who had a prior SARS-CoV-2 infection. CDR3 sequence: CASSTGGNQPQHF. The CDR3 DNA sequence: TGTGCCAGCAGCACAGGGGGCAATCAGCCCCAGCATTTT.